The 20 T cell receptor beta chains reported below all come from one sample, sequenced in a study of T cell clones after liver transplantation (dated by TCRdb to the late 2010s). Library preparation used the immunoSEQ multiplex PCR assay. Imported from immuneACCESS, the table was reduced by TCRdb to in-frame sequences with V and J called. These copies leave out some clones; in studies compared against another copy, an unresolved V gene accounts for under half, and the cause of the remainder is not known. The sample table contains roughly 80,000 clones; only one count was recorded for 65% to 85% of them. The ten top clones hold more than 0.45% of the sample. Specimen: CD4+ T cells from blood, collected about 46 months after liver transplant. The receptors were sampled from a human patient who received a liver transplant. In patients who had a transplant, some T cells may come from the graft donor.

This clone was detected a few times. The rearrangement joins TRBV9 to TRBJ2-7; TRBD2 aligns across 14 bases. The germline V gene has CDR1 SGDLS and CDR2 YYNGEE. V gave up 0 bases and J gave up 9 bases; unmatched junction bases: 8. CDR3 size: 16 residues. As DNA, the CDR3 is TGTGCCAGCAGCGTAGGGGGACTAGCGGGAGAAAAGTTGCAGTACTTC. This codes for CASSVGGLAGEKLQYF. Full variable domain (outside the CDR3, taken from reference TRBV9 and TRBJ2-7): DSGVTQTPKHLITATGQRVTLRCSPRSGDLSVYWYQQSLDQGLQFLIQYYNGEERAKGNILERFSAQQFPDLHSELNLSSLELGDSALYFCASSVGGLAGEKLQYFGPGTRLTVT.

This chain connects TRBV5-1 to TRBJ2-1; D possibly matches TRBD1 or TRBD2 (6 bases each). The germline V gene has CDR1 SGHRS and CDR2 YFSETQ. V gave up 4 bases and J gave up 8 bases, with 16 bases separating them. The CDR3 has 14 residues. In nucleotides, the CDR3 is TGCGCCAGCAGCCGGGGGCTAGTGGGAGATGAGCAGTTCTTC. This gives the protein CASSRGLVGDEQFF. The variable domain in full, with the rest retrieved from reference TRBV5-1 and TRBJ2-1, is KAGVTQTPRYLIKTRGQQVTLSCSPISGHRSVSWYQQTPGQGLQFLFEYFSETQRNKGNFPGRFSGRQFSNSRSEMNVSTLELGDSALYLCASSRGLVGDEQFFGPGTRLTVL.

The rearrangement uses TRBV27 and TRBJ2-3; perhaps TRBD1 as D (5 bases). Germline assignment: CDR1 MNHEY and CDR2 SMNVEV (reference sequence). The CDR3 extends over 14 amino acids. Trimming removed 4 bases from V and 2 bases from J, with 10 bases in between. Written as DNA, the CDR3 is TGTGCCAGCAGTTCGCACAGGTACACAGATACGCAGTATTTT. It is translated as CASSSHRYTDTQYF.

The chain has TRBV6-5 and TRBJ2-7, with D perhaps matching TRBD1 (5 bases). Germline loops: CDR1 MNHEY, CDR2 SVGAGI. Between the trimmed V and J ends, which lost 4 bases and 5 bases, there was a span of 18 bases. The CDR3 spans 15 residues. CDR3 bases: TGTGCCAGCAGTTGGGGTATCACAGGCGGTAACGAGCAGTACTTC. This translates into CASSWGITGGNEQYF.

This clone has a single count. V gene TRBV6-5 combines with J gene TRBJ1-1, with 7 bases aligning to TRBD1. The CDR3 consists of 15 residues. The V and J ends lost 1 base and 4 bases, in that order; junction bases with no gene match: 6. The germline gives CDR1 MNHEY, CDR2 SVGAGI. DNA of the CDR3: TGTGCCAGCAGTTACTTTTCAGGGGGTCTCACTGAAGCTTTCTTT. It specifies CASSYFSGGLTEAFF.

This sequence joins TRBV7-9 and TRBJ1-2; TRBD1 is a possible D gene (6 bases). CDR1 SEHNR and CDR2 FQNEAQ come from the germline V gene (reference sequence). The V end lost 3 bases, the J end lost 7 bases, and 15 bases lay between the germline ends. The CDR3 has 14 amino acids. In nucleotides, the CDR3 is TGTGCCAGCAGCTTCAACCAGGGGTCCGGTGGCTACACCTTC. Translated, it gives CASSFNQGSGGYTF.

This chain connects TRBV27 to TRBJ2-1, with TRBD2 matching 8 bases. Trimming removed 2 bases from V and 7 bases from J; junction bases left unmatched: 13. This CDR3 has 17 amino acids. In germline, CDR1 is MNHEY, CDR2 SMNVEV (reference sequence). For the CDR3, the DNA is TGTGCCAGCAGTTTACCGCCCAGGGCCACGGGGGGGAATGAGCAGTTCTTC. This codes for CASSLPPRATGGNEQFF.

This clone occurred a few times. The gene calls are TRBV7-2 and TRBJ1-1; D is uncertain. This CDR3 is 11 amino acids long. Germline V CDR1 and CDR2: SGHTA, FQGNSA. Trimming took off 5 bases at V and 7 bases at J, with 8 bases between the two ends. The CDR3 bases are TGTGCCAGCAGCACGCGGGGTGAAGCTTTCTTT. This sequence encodes CASSTRGEAFF.

This clone was counted between two and nine times. The chain uses TRBV19 and TRBJ1-2; no firm D call. Per the germline V gene, CDR1 is LNHDA and CDR2 is SQIVND (reference sequence). This CDR3 is 14 amino acids long. Trimming took off 8 bases at V and 9 bases at J, with 22 bases between the two ends. The CDR3 DNA follows: TGTGCCAGTGATACGGGCGGTGTCCCACCGAGCTACACCTTC. Protein product: CASDTGGVPPSYTF.

The V gene is TRBV28, the J gene TRBJ1-2; D possibly corresponds to TRBD1 (6 bases). The CDR3 runs 14 residues. Germline V gene sequence: CDR1 MDHEN, CDR2 SYDVKM. The ends were cut back, 3 bases at V and 3 bases at J, with 11 bases in the middle. The CDR3 DNA reads TGTGCCAGCAGTTTGCCCGGGACATACTATGGCTACACCTTC. Translated, it gives CASSLPGTYYGYTF.

This clone was found a few times. The chain links TRBV7-3 to TRBJ2-7; 10 positions agree with TRBD2. Germline CDR1 reads SGHTA; CDR2 reads FQGTGA. The length of the CDR3 is 13 residues. With V trimmed by 4 bases and J by 5 bases, 2 bases remained unmatched. This chain's CDR3 is CASSSGLADEQYF. CDR3 DNA: TGTGCCAGCAGCTCCGGACTAGCGGACGAGCAGTACTTC.

The rearrangement links TRBV18 to TRBJ1-2, with TRBD1 identical over 10 bases. Trimming at V came to 4 bases and at J to 0 bases, leaving 5 bases not matched to a gene. The germline gives CDR1 KGHSH, CDR2 LQKENI. The CDR3 length is 16 residues. In DNA form, the CDR3 reads TGTGCCAGCTCACTGGGGACAGGGGCCGCTAACTATGGCTACACCTTC. Residues: CASSLGTGAANYGYTF.

This clone was detected only a few times. The gene calls are TRBV14 and TRBJ2-6; 12 nucleotides match TRBD2. Trimming removed 1 base from V and 1 base from J; junction bases left unmatched: 5. The CDR3 runs 19 residues. The germline V gene encodes CDR1 SGHDN and CDR2 FVKESK. The CDR3: CASSQGLLAGGSGANVLTF. The CDR3 DNA is TGTGCCAGCAGCCAAGGGTTGCTAGCGGGAGGGTCTGGGGCCAACGTCCTGACTTTC. Combining the CDR3 with reference TRBV14 and TRBJ2-6 gives the whole variable domain EAGVTQFPSHSVIEKGQTVTLRCDPISGHDNLYWYRRVMGKEIKFLLHFVKESKQDESGMPNNRFLAERTGGTYSTLKVQPAELEDSGVYFCASSQGLLAGGSGANVLTFGAGSRLTVL.

The V gene is TRBV5-6, the J gene TRBJ2-1, with 12 bases that match TRBD2. The V gene end was trimmed by 4 bases and the J gene end by 5 bases; junction bases not matched to a gene: 4. Germline V gives CDR1 SGHDT, CDR2 YYEEEE. The CDR3 sequence is 15 residues long. The CDR3 region has the DNA TGTGCCAGCAGCGAGGGACTAGCGGGTAACAATGAGCAGTTCTTC. Protein product: CASSEGLAGNNEQFF.

This chain links TRBV9 with TRBJ1-1, with D maybe TRBD1 (5 bases). The ends were cut back, 4 bases at V and 3 bases at J, with 13 bases in the middle. The CDR3 has 14 amino acids. Germline lookup yields CDR1 SGDLS and CDR2 YYNGEE. CDR3 protein: CASSPGGRDTEAFF. The CDR3 DNA reads TGTGCCAGCAGCCCGGGGGGTCGGGACACTGAAGCTTTCTTT.

The CDR3 sequence is CASSLLKGEQYF. DNA for the CDR3: TGTGCCAGCAGTTTACTGAAAGGCGAGCAGTACTTC. This rearrangement joins TRBV27 to TRBJ2-7; D unresolved. Deletions cut 2 bases from V and 6 bases from J, with 8 bases between. Per germline, CDR1 MNHEY and CDR2 SMNVEV (reference sequence). CDR3 length equals 12 residues.

This CDR3 is CASSPGAGEKLFF. The CDR3 nucleotides are TGCGCCAGCAGCCCCGGAGCCGGTGAAAAACTGTTTTTT. J is TRBJ1-4 and V is TRBV4-3; D remains unclear. This CDR3 is 13 amino acids long. Trimming took off 4 bases at V and 7 bases at J, with 10 bases between the two ends. The germline gives CDR1 LGHNA, CDR2 YSLEER.

DNA of the CDR3: TGTGCCAGCAGCGTGTCACGGGTGTGGAACACTGAAGCTTTCTTT. It specifies CASSVSRVWNTEAFF. V usage is TRBV5-4 and J usage is TRBJ1-1, with D unresolved. Trimming shortened V by 4 bases and J by 1 base, and 14 bases separated the two germline ends. Germline V gene data show CDR1 as SGHNT and CDR2 as YYREEE (reference sequence). The CDR3 spans 15 residues.

V usage is TRBV9 and J usage is TRBJ2-1; possibly TRBD1 for D (6 bases). This CDR3 spans 15 amino acids. Germline V gene data show CDR1 as SGDLS and CDR2 as YYNGEE. Between the trimmed V and J ends, which lost 3 bases and 2 bases, there was a span of 12 bases. The CDR3 protein is CASSATGNAYNEQFF. CDR3 in DNA: TGTGCCAGCAGCGCAACAGGGAACGCCTACAATGAGCAGTTCTTC.

The rearrangement uses TRBV19 and TRBJ2-2; TRBD1 agrees at 7 bases. Germline V gives CDR1 LNHDA, CDR2 SQIVND (reference sequence). CDR3 size: 15 residues. V was clipped by 4 bases and J by 0 bases; unmatched bases: 2. For the CDR3, the DNA is TGTGCCAGTAGTACGGGACAGACGAACACCGGGGAGCTGTTTTTT. Its translation: CASSTGQTNTGELFF.